These 7 T cell receptor beta chains originate from one sample sequenced in a study of shared clonotypes between healthy human individuals (dated by TCRdb to the early 2020s). Library creation used the immunoSEQ multiplex PCR assay. Entries here come from immuneACCESS through TCRdb and include only in-frame sequences with V and J called. Some clones fail to appear in such tables; in the studies checked, an unresolved V gene covers under half of the shortfall, and the cause of the remainder is unknown. Counted in this sample were under 1,100,000 clones; 75% to 85% of them appeared once. The top ten clones comprise roughly 0.65% of the sample. Specimen: memory CD4+ T cells from PBMCs. This specimen's cell subset or site label, per the study, means: CD45RA-negative fraction. Source of these receptors: a young man in good health. Some clones in this sample may be carry-over from other donors' samples.

The rearrangement links TRBV5-1 to TRBJ1-1, with D possibly matching TRBD1 (5 bases). V lost 4 bases and J 6 bases, leaving 13 bases between the germline ends. From germline, CDR1 is SGHRS and CDR2 YFSETQ. The CDR3 extends over 13 amino acids. Here the CDR3 DNA reads TGCGCCAGCAGCCGGACAAGTGTCTCTGAAGCTTTCTTT. Its protein product is CASSRTSVSEAFF.

The chain joins TRBV21-1 to TRBJ2-3; TRBD1, as called in the table, went unchecked against the DNA. TRBV21-1 is annotated as a pseudogene. The CDR3 totals 18 residues. In DNA, the CDR3 is TGTGCCAGCAGCCCTCTGACAGGGGGTATCCCCACCGAAGATACGCAGTATTTT. As protein: CASSPLTGGIPTEDTQYF.

The chain has TRBV6-4 and TRBJ2-7, with D perhaps matching TRBD1 or TRBD2 (5 bases each). The germline V gene encodes CDR1 MRHNA and CDR2 SNTAGT. The V end lost 3 bases, the J end lost 11 bases, and 5 bases lay between the germline ends. This CDR3 contains 9 residues. CDR3 in amino acids: CASSEGEYF. The CDR3, as DNA: TGTGCCAGCAGTGAGGGGGAGTACTTC.

The sample holds a few counts of this clone. This CDR3 is also generated by other DNA sequences in the sample. This rearrangement joins TRBV30 to TRBJ1-1; D may be TRBD1 (6 bases). Trimming shortened V by 1 base and J by 3 bases, and 9 bases separated the two germline ends. Germline V gene data show CDR1 as GTSNPN and CDR2 as SVGIG (reference sequence). This CDR3 spans 13 amino acids. CDR3 coding DNA: TGTGCCTGGAGTGGCGCAGGGGACACTGAAGCTTTCTTT. Translating it yields CAWSGAGDTEAFF.

The chain employs TRBV7-2 and TRBJ2-1; D gene uncertain. Trimming took 3 bases from V and 7 from J, leaving 7 bases between them. The CDR3 length is 12 residues. In germline, CDR1 is SGHTA, CDR2 FQGNSA. The CDR3 nucleotides read TGTGCCAGCAGCTTCTCCGGGAATGAGCAGTTCTTC. Amino acids: CASSFSGNEQFF.

About this clone: This is likely an artifact of a read error, given a far larger clone one base away. The rearrangement links TRBV4-2 to TRBJ2-1, with TRBD2 identical over 7 bases. Germline V gene lookup returns CDR1 LGHNA and CDR2 YNFKEQ. V trimming: 0 bases; J trimming: 3 bases; junction bases outside the gene matches: 2. The length of the CDR3 is 15 residues. The CDR3 DNA sequence: TGTGCCAGCAGCCAAGAACTAGCGAACTACAATGAGCAGTTCTTC. Its translation is CASSQELANYNEQFF.

This clone was recorded at least ten times. The chain recombines TRBV11-3 with TRBJ2-3; D is uncertain. Trimming removed 1 base at V and 4 bases at J, with 12 bases between. CDR3 size: 15 residues. Germline V gives CDR1 SGHNT, CDR2 YENEEA. CDR3 protein: CASSLGGTPSDTQYF. The CDR3 region has the DNA TGTGCCAGCAGCTTAGGCGGCACACCATCAGATACGCAGTATTTT.